The T cell receptor (beta chain) described here comes from a study of T cells in Graves' hyperthyroidism and ophthalmopathy (dated by TCRdb to the late 2010s). For context, the study as a whole: Peripheral blood was sampled at the time of initial diagnosis, prior to any treatment. A discovery cohort of about 95 patients, about 40 with Graves' ophthalmopathy and 57 with stable Graves' hyperthyroidism, was used to find distinguishing TCR V-J signatures. Prospective prediction of ophthalmopathy was tested in an independent validation cohort consisting of 18 to 20 hyperthyroidism patients and 15 or so patients who later progressed to ophthalmopathy. The 85 to 100 discovery patients were randomly split 7:3 into training and test sets. In addition, the study compared T-cell repertoires in thyroid tissue and in blood from several Graves' hyperthyroidism patients. After blood sampling, hyperthyroidism patients were treated with methimazole at a starting dose of 30 mg daily, and ophthalmopathy patients were treated with high-dose intravenous methylprednisolone. TCR Vbeta CDR3 sequencing of around 130 peripheral blood samples (fewer than 45 ophthalmopathy, about 75 hyperthyroidism and roughly 17 progressor patients) is reported in the paper.

In regard to this clonotype: No cognate antigen has been identified for it. Per-base qualities were not stored, and no clone one base away is much larger.

Points the paper makes about the study in general: Blood samples also contained most of the expanded thyroid clonotypes (frequency above 0.001), which suggests that blood repertoires may reflect thyroid immune responses. No statistical method was used to set the sample size in advance, and investigators knew the group allocation. During validation, the model predicted progression to ophthalmopathy a median of approximately 6.5 months ahead of onset, with approximately 70% sensitivity and 72.22% specificity. Ophthalmopathy was separated from stable hyperthyroidism by a 13 V-J signature model, with approximately 90% sensitivity and around 81% specificity obtained in cross-validation and 80%/75% obtained in testing.

The TCR beta CDR3 regions were amplified from the RNA transcripts. A first-round RT-PCR of the TCR CDR3 used the HTBI primer set with the Qiagen OneStep RT-PCR kit. A second multiplex PCR round built the libraries, followed by size selection and purification. Paired-end sequencing of the libraries was performed with 100 bp reads on an Illumina HiSeq2000. In the original analysis: SOAPnuke was used to process the raw data, removing reads that contained adapters or uncalled bases, had a mean Phred below 15, or lacked an exact match to the constant primer or identifier. High-quality paired reads were merged with COPE v1.2.5, and unique nucleotide sequences were defined as clonotypes. MiTCR v1.1 was used to align the clonotypes against IMGT TRBV, TRBD and TRBJ reference segments. Analysis was restricted to V-J combinations with a frequency above 0.0001, which covered roughly 99% of repertoires. A TCS score was defined as the ratio between F50 (clonal expansion) and ExV (chaos), using BLOSUM62-based TCRdist between CDR3 peptides within each V-J. Welch's t-statistics and random forest reduced roughly 500 V-J features to 10 to 15, which were used in a naive Bayes classifier (R e1071). The Morisita-Horn index was used to measure how similar the thyroid and blood repertoires were. The public reads were quality trimmed at Q25 with fastp and then assembled into clones with MiXCR by TCRdb, keeping productive beta chains. Rows with a matching CDR3 protein are joined into one entry that keeps the most common DNA and genes. The authors' filters were not applied to this entry. A total of about 840,000 distinct CDR3 sequences appear in this sample, 38% of them only once. The ten most abundant clones make up more than 7% of the sample.

CDR1 and CDR2 (SGHTA, FQGNSA) derive from the germline V gene. V is pruned by 5 bases and J by 6 bases, leaving 10 bases of the junction without a gene match. Its CDR3 holds 16 amino acids, cysteine through phenylalanine. Only CDR3 DNA is held: 48 bases, read in frame from base 1. Graves' hyperthyroidism was defined as stable when no progression to ophthalmopathy occurred over 18 months of follow-up. The hyperthyroidism patients were between 18 and 65 years old and newly diagnosed, with a disease duration of less than 2 months. Any patient with an uncontrolled infection, another autoimmune disease, pregnancy or lactation was excluded. Diagnoses were established on the basis of clinical symptoms, serum thyroxine and TRAb, thyroid ultrasound, and orbital computed tomography. PBMCs were isolated from around 10 ml of fresh peripheral blood by Ficoll-Paque density gradient centrifugation. Trizol reagent was used to extract total RNA, and RNA quality was then checked on an Agilent 2100 Bioanalyzer.

The sequence came from a man in his late teens or twenties with Graves' hyperthyroidism. The sequencing input was blood. The chain is made from TRBV7-2 and TRBJ2-7; the junction holds 13 bases that match TRBD2. The CDR3 amino acid sequence is: CASSITSGRALREQYF. The sequence in DNA is TGTGCCAGCAGCATTACTAGCGGGAGGGCCCTCCGCGAGCAGTACTTC.